The T cell receptor beta chain described here comes from a study of response to subunit inactivated influenza vaccine. The study's findings and limits: A suggestion made by the authors is that each seasonal influenza vaccination recruits few new T cells.

The germline V gene has CDR1 SGDLS and CDR2 YYNGEE. The CDR3 is 15 residues long. The trim removed 4 bases at V and 3 bases at J, leaving 5 bases unmatched. The sample holds a few counts of this clonotype. Its specificity is not known. MiXCR, applied by TCRdb to the RT-PCR reads, yields one record per CDR3 protein. The table records approximately 230,000 distinct CDR3 sequences, 12% of them present only once. The sequenced sample was non-naive T cells sorted from PBMCs, obtained roughly 2 weeks before vaccination. The receptor's source is a man aged 45-65 years who received an inactivated influenza vaccine. This chain links TRBV9 with TRBJ2-2; 8 bases map to TRBD1. Here the CDR3 reads CASSLQGEDTGELFF. The CDR3 DNA sequence: TGTGCCAGCAGCCTACAGGGGGAGGACACCGGGGAGCTGTTTTTT.